These 23 T cell receptor beta chains were sequenced from one sample in a study of blood T cell repertoires in COVID-19 (dated by TCRdb to about 2020). The protocol used for the library was the immunoSEQ multiplex PCR assay. TCRdb stores this immuneACCESS table with in-frame sequences only. Part of the clones is absent; in the studies checked, under half of the shortfall reflects unresolved V genes, and no reason is known for the rest. The sample table contains fewer than 150,000 clones; only one count was recorded for approximately 77% of them. The ten biggest clones cover more than 15% of the sample. Sequencing was done on a sample of peripheral blood. The receptors originated from a man older than 75 with acute or convalescent COVID-19.

This rearrangement joins TRBV28 to TRBJ1-3; D call uncertain. Germline V gives CDR1 MDHEN, CDR2 SYDVKM. Trimming left V 3 bases short and J 1 base short, with 13 bases between. CDR3 length: 16 amino acids. In DNA form, the CDR3 reads TGTGCCAGCAGTTTTGGCAGCGTATTGTCTGGAAACACCATATATTTT. As protein: CASSFGSVLSGNTIYF.

The chain couples TRBV6-2 or TRBV6-3 to TRBJ2-1; D unclear. Trimming removed 5 bases from V and 6 bases from J, with 11 bases in between. The CDR3 totals 13 residues. Germline V CDR1 and CDR2: MNHEY, SVGEGT. The CDR3 sequence: CASSEPRTNEQFF. In nucleotides, the CDR3 is TGTGCCAGCAGTGAGCCTAGAACCAATGAGCAGTTCTTC.

V gene TRBV6-1 combines with J gene TRBJ1-6; TRBD1 matches at 9 bases. The germline gives CDR1 MNHNS, CDR2 SASEGT. The CDR3 length is 17 residues. After removal of 0 bases from V and 4 bases from J, the junction contained 4 bases not matched to a gene. The CDR3 region has the DNA TGTGCCAGCAGTGAAGCGAGGGACAGGGCTTATAATTCACCCCTCCACTTT. This translates into CASSEARDRAYNSPLHF.

This chain links TRBV5-1 with TRBJ1-1; no clear D gene. The CDR3 consists of 15 residues. Trimming shortened V by 7 bases and J by 1 base, and 17 bases separated the two germline ends. Germline loops: CDR1 SGHRS, CDR2 YFSETQ. The CDR3 DNA follows: TGCGCCAGCGTCGTCTGGGCCCCCACGAACACTGAAGCTTTCTTT. This sequence encodes CASVVWAPTNTEAFF.

This clone was seen a few times. This chain links TRBV10-3 with TRBJ2-6; TRBD1 matches at 10 bases. The germline V gene has CDR1 ENHRY and CDR2 SYGVKD. The CDR3 has 17 residues. Trimming at V came to 3 bases and at J to 2 bases, leaving 4 bases not matched to a gene. In DNA, the CDR3 is TGTGCCATCAGTGATACGACAGGGGGCGCTGGGGCCAACGTCCTGACTTTC. Its protein is CAISDTTGGAGANVLTF.

This clone was recorded only once. The J gene is TRBJ2-1, the V gene TRBV5-1; TRBD1 aligns across 7 bases. J gave up 9 bases and V 5 bases, and 17 bases lay outside the gene matches. Germline loops: CDR1 SGHRS, CDR2 YFSETQ. The CDR3 runs to 16 residues. CDR3 protein: CASRPTGSVGSFEQFF. The CDR3 DNA reads as TGCGCCAGCAGACCGACAGGGTCGGTGGGTTCGTTTGAGCAGTTCTTC.

The genes are TRBV11-2 and TRBJ2-2, with 7 bases identical to TRBD1. CDR3 length equals 12 residues. The germline gives CDR1 SGHAT, CDR2 FQNNGV. V was pared by 4 bases and J by 8 bases, with 1 base of the junction left unmatched. The CDR3 sequence is CASSSTGGELFF. The CDR3 nucleotides read TGTGCCAGCAGCTCGACAGGGGGGGAGCTGTTTTTT.

In its sample, this clone was seen once. The chain recombines TRBV2 with TRBJ1-5; D is possibly TRBD1 (6 bases). Trimming took 7 bases from V and 4 from J, leaving 11 bases between them. The CDR3 spans 13 residues. CDR1 and CDR2 (germline): SNHLY, FYNNEI. CDR3 residues: CASKQGENQPQHF. In nucleotides, the CDR3 is TGTGCCAGCAAACAGGGAGAGAATCAGCCCCAGCATTTT.

The chain has TRBV4-1 and TRBJ2-3, with 13 bases lining up with TRBD2. The CDR3 is 20 residues long. The V segment lost 0 bases and the J segment 2 bases; nucleotides outside the gene matches: 11. Looked up from germline, CDR1 is MGHRA and CDR2 is YSYEKL. CDR3 amino acids: CASSQDNGLAGVIYTDTQYF. CDR3 DNA sequence: TGCGCCAGCAGCCAAGATAATGGACTAGCGGGGGTAATTTACACAGATACGCAGTATTTT.

This clone has just one count. The CDR3 sequence: CASSQGPIQGQDTQYF. CDR3 nucleotide sequence: TGCGCCAGCAGCCAAGGACCAATACAGGGGCAAGATACGCAGTATTTT. The genes are TRBV4-1 and TRBJ2-3; 7 positions agree with TRBD1. Germline CDR1 is MGHRA and CDR2 is YSYEKL. The CDR3 spans 16 residues. Losses at the gene ends were 1 base for V and 5 bases for J; bases not matched to a gene: 9.

Here the CDR3 reads CATSDHGQGTSSNEQFF. The DNA for the CDR3 is TGTGCCACCAGTGATCATGGACAGGGTACGAGTAGCAATGAGCAGTTCTTC. V gene TRBV24-1 combines with J gene TRBJ2-1; 8 bases agree with TRBD1. Germline lookup yields CDR1 KGHDR and CDR2 SFDVKD. The CDR3 has 17 residues. V gave up 3 bases and J gave up 6 bases; unmatched junction bases: 12.

V and J are TRBV5-1 and TRBJ2-1; D gene uncertain. Germline V gene data show CDR1 as SGHRS and CDR2 as YFSETQ. This CDR3 contains 16 residues. V gave up 4 bases and J gave up 0 bases, with 14 bases separating them. The CDR3 region has the DNA TGCGCCAGCAGCAGTCTTTCGGGTAACTCCTACAATGAGCAGTTCTTC. It translates to CASSSLSGNSYNEQFF.

V gene TRBV19 combines with J gene TRBJ1-4, with 7 bases fitting TRBD1. CDR1 and CDR2 (germline): LNHDA, SQIVND (reference sequence). The CDR3 is 15 residues long. V dropped 5 bases and J dropped 12; count of bases not matched to a gene: 15. The CDR3 sequence is CASSETGSIPGELFF. Written as DNA, the CDR3 is TGTGCCAGTAGTGAGACAGGGAGCATTCCAGGAGAACTGTTTTTT.

V usage is TRBV2 and J usage is TRBJ2-3; a possible D gene is TRBD2 (6 bases). Germline V gene lookup returns CDR1 SNHLY and CDR2 FYNNEI. This CDR3 has 15 amino acids. Trimming shortened V by 6 bases and J by 0 bases, and 13 bases separated the two germline ends. CDR3 coding DNA: TGTGCCAGCAGCCACCGGGACTGGAGCACAGATACGCAGTATTTT. Protein: CASSHRDWSTDTQYF.

The chain uses TRBV4-1 and TRBJ2-2; 8 nucleotides line up with TRBD1. The length of the CDR3 is 15 residues. V lost 0 bases to trimming and J lost 6 bases; unmatched junction nucleotides: 3. CDR1 and CDR2 (germline): MGHRA, YSYEKL. The CDR3: CASSQDRGLAGELFF. CDR3 DNA: TGCGCCAGCAGCCAAGACAGGGGGCTTGCCGGGGAGCTGTTTTTT.

This clone was seen once. The chain links TRBV13 to TRBJ1-2, with D possibly TRBD1 on 5 matching bases. Trimming shortened V by 1 base and J by 0 bases, and 6 bases separated the two germline ends. This CDR3 has 14 residues. Germline CDR1 and CDR2: PRHDT and FYEKMQ (reference sequence). The CDR3 DNA reads as TGTGCCAGCAGCTTAGAGGACACTAACTATGGCTACACCTTC. Translated: CASSLEDTNYGYTF. Full variable domain (rest looked up from reference TRBV13 and TRBJ1-2): AAGVIQSPRHLIKEKRETATLKCYPIPRHDTVYWYQQGPGQDPQFLISFYEKMQSDKGSIPDRFSAQQFSDYHSELNMSSLELGDSALYFCASSLEDTNYGYTFGSGTRLTVV.

The genes are TRBV7-9 and TRBJ1-2; D is unclear. The germline V gene encodes CDR1 SEHNR and CDR2 FQNEAQ (reference sequence). This CDR3 has 13 residues. The V end was cut by 1 base, the J end by 2 bases, with 5 bases between. Here the CDR3 DNA reads TGTGCCAGCAGCTTAGACACGAACTATGGCTACACCTTC. It encodes CASSLDTNYGYTF.

The chain employs TRBV9 and TRBJ1-2, with D possibly being TRBD1 (5 bases). Trimming took 1 base from V and 7 from J, leaving 14 bases between them. The germline V gene encodes CDR1 SGDLS and CDR2 YYNGEE. This CDR3 is built from 14 residues. The CDR3 is CASSVLRDRGGYTF. The CDR3 region has the DNA TGTGCCAGCAGCGTACTTCGAGACAGAGGTGGCTACACCTTC.

The chain combines TRBV6-1 with TRBJ2-6, with 9 bases lining up with TRBD1. The V and J ends lost 4 bases and 0 bases, in that order; junction bases with no gene match: 4. The CDR3 contains 17 residues. CDR1 and CDR2 (germline): MNHNS, SASEGT. The CDR3 sequence: CASSGTGEGSGANVLTF. For the CDR3, the DNA is TGTGCCAGCAGTGGGACAGGGGAAGGCTCTGGGGCCAACGTCCTGACTTTC.

The count of this clone is one. The chain has TRBV5-1 and TRBJ2-1; no definite D call. This CDR3 comprises 15 residues. Trimming pared 1 base from V and 0 bases from J, leaving 8 bases between. CDR1 and CDR2 from the germline V gene are SGHRS and YFSETQ. The CDR3 bases are TGCGCCAGCAGCTTGAGCTCTAGCTCCTACAATGAGCAGTTCTTC. Translation: CASSLSSSSYNEQFF.

This chain's CDR3 is CSARTGGPQHF. CDR3 nucleotides: TGCAGTGCTAGGACAGGGGGGCCCCAGCATTTT. The V call is TRBV20-1, the J call TRBJ1-5, with 9 positions matching TRBD1. The CDR3 sequence is 11 residues long. Germline values: CDR1 DFQATT, CDR2 SNEGSKA (reference sequence). The ends lost 3 bases at V and 9 bases at J; junction bases unmatched: 0.

This clone was seen a few times. V usage is TRBV14 and J usage is TRBJ1-6, with 8 bases that match TRBD1. Per the germline V gene, CDR1 is SGHDN and CDR2 is FVKESK. V dropped 4 bases and J dropped 10; count of bases not matched to a gene: 15. The CDR3 length is 17 residues. CDR3 region: CASSPGTGPGLRSPLHF. Written as DNA, the CDR3 is TGTGCCAGCAGCCCTGGGACAGGCCCGGGATTGCGCTCACCCCTCCACTTT. The complete variable domain, with remaining parts taken from reference TRBV14 and TRBJ1-6, reads EAGVTQFPSHSVIEKGQTVTLRCDPISGHDNLYWYRRVMGKEIKFLLHFVKESKQDESGMPNNRFLAERTGGTYSTLKVQPAELEDSGVYFCASSPGTGPGLRSPLHFGNGTRLTVT.

On this clone itself: One junction end disagrees with the germline gene, perhaps due to a read error. At the DNA level, this CDR3 is encoded by other sequences in the same sample as well. This chain joins TRBV7-3 and TRBJ2-6, with 11 bases lining up with TRBD1. The CDR3 contains 18 residues. The germline V gene has CDR1 SGHTA and CDR2 FQGTGA. This CDR3 is CASSLRDRGESGANVLTF. The DNA of the CDR3 is TGCGCCAGCAGCTTACGGGACAGGGGGGAATCTGGGGCCAACGTCCTGACTTTC.